This is a list of T cell receptor beta chains from one sample in a study of Ad26.COV2.S vaccination and SARS-CoV-2 variants. Using immunoSEQ multiplex PCR, the repertoire was profiled, and TCRdb retains in-frame clones only, with some absent. The table records some 400,000 clones, approximately 91% of them present only once. Here the sequenced sample was peripheral blood, taken in a trial of Ad26.COV2.S vaccine versus placebo. These receptors originate from a person aged 18-60 years who received the Ad26.COV2.S COVID-19 vaccine or a placebo. CDR3s include the opening cysteine and the closing phenylalanine or tryptophan. Each record gives: CDR3 length, V gene, J gene, D gene, clone size, CDR3 protein, CDR3 DNA. The D gene is left open where the match is weak. Clone size is given for some rows only: seen once, a few or many times, or a class if the clone is expanded.

len: 15
v_gene: TRBV9
j_gene: TRBJ2-7
d_gene: TRBD2
abundance: NA
CDR3aa: CASSPRSGTSYEQYF
CDR3nt: TGTGCCAGCAGCCCCCGTAGCGGGACTTCCTACGAGCAGTACTTC

len: 15
v_gene: TRBV7-2
j_gene: TRBJ1-1
d_gene: NA
abundance: once
CDR3aa: CASSLSGTANTEAFF
CDR3nt: TGTGCCAGCAGCTTAAGCGGGACGGCGAACACTGAAGCTTTCTTT

len: 17
v_gene: TRBV4-2
j_gene: TRBJ1-6
d_gene: NA
abundance: NA
CDR3aa: CASSQERGSSYNSPLHF
CDR3nt: TGTGCCAGCAGCCAAGAGAGGGGCAGCTCCTATAATTCACCCCTCCACTTT

len: 13
v_gene: TRBV2
j_gene: TRBJ2-7
d_gene: NA
abundance: NA
CDR3aa: CASSAGVGHEQYF
CDR3nt: TGTGCCAGCAGTGCAGGGGTCGGTCACGAGCAGTACTTC

len: 14
v_gene: TRBV29-1
j_gene: TRBJ1-4
d_gene: NA
abundance: once
CDR3aa: CSVKTGTGTEKLFF
CDR3nt: TGCAGCGTTAAAACCGGGACGGGGACTGAAAAACTGTTTTTT

len: 15
v_gene: TRBV28
j_gene: TRBJ1-5
d_gene: NA
abundance: NA
CDR3aa: CASRSTEMGNQPQHF
CDR3nt: TGTGCCAGCAGGTCGACAGAGATGGGCAATCAGCCCCAGCATTTT

len: 16
v_gene: TRBV27
j_gene: TRBJ1-6
d_gene: NA
abundance: once
CDR3aa: CASSWTGAARNSPLHF
CDR3nt: TGTGCCAGCAGTTGGACTGGGGCCGCACGAAATTCACCCCTCCACTTT

len: 14
v_gene: TRBV7-2
j_gene: TRBJ2-5
d_gene: NA
abundance: once
CDR3aa: CASSLFYGKETQYF
CDR3nt: TGTGCCAGCAGCTTATTTTACGGGAAAGAGACCCAGTACTTC

len: 13
v_gene: TRBV7-8
j_gene: TRBJ1-2
d_gene: NA
abundance: NA
CDR3aa: CASSRRLNYGYTF
CDR3nt: TGTGCCAGCAGCCGGCGACTGAACTATGGCTACACCTTC

len: 15
v_gene: TRBV3-1/TRBV3-2
j_gene: TRBJ1-3
d_gene: NA
abundance: NA
CDR3aa: CASSQEALSGNTIYF
CDR3nt: TGTGCCAGCAGCCAAGAGGCGCTTTCGGGAAACACCATATATTTT

len: 12
v_gene: TRBV7-2
j_gene: TRBJ1-6
d_gene: NA
abundance: NA
CDR3aa: CASSLFNSPLHF
CDR3nt: TGTGCCAGCAGCTTATTTAATTCACCCCTCCACTTT

len: 14
v_gene: TRBV2
j_gene: TRBJ1-1
d_gene: NA
abundance: NA
CDR3aa: CASSEFGRNTEAFF
CDR3nt: TGTGCCAGCAGTGAATTTGGAAGGAACACTGAAGCTTTCTTT

len: 15
v_gene: TRBV5-5
j_gene: TRBJ2-7
d_gene: TRBD1
abundance: NA
CDR3aa: CASSSVQGISYEQYF
CDR3nt: TGTGCCAGCAGCTCAGTACAGGGGATAAGCTACGAGCAGTACTTC

len: 15
v_gene: TRBV7-9
j_gene: TRBJ2-5
d_gene: TRBD2
abundance: NA
CDR3aa: CASSLGLAGRETQYF
CDR3nt: TGTGCCAGCAGTCTCGGACTAGCGGGACGAGAGACCCAGTACTTC

len: 17
v_gene: TRBV6-2/TRBV6-3
j_gene: TRBJ2-7
d_gene: TRBD1
abundance: NA
CDR3aa: CASTPLLGQGGSYEQYF
CDR3nt: TGTGCCAGCACCCCACTGCTGGGACAGGGGGGTTCCTACGAGCAGTACTTC

len: 12
v_gene: TRBV30
j_gene: TRBJ2-2
d_gene: NA
abundance: NA
CDR3aa: CAWSEYTGELFF
CDR3nt: TGTGCCTGGAGCGAATACACCGGGGAGCTGTTTTTT

len: 17
v_gene: TRBV28
j_gene: TRBJ2-2
d_gene: NA
abundance: NA
CDR3aa: CASSLRLLWRDTGELFF
CDR3nt: TGTGCCAGCAGTTTACGCCTCCTCTGGCGGGACACCGGGGAGCTGTTTTTT

len: 15
v_gene: TRBV20-1
j_gene: TRBJ1-5
d_gene: TRBD1
abundance: few
CDR3aa: CSASPRTGGNQPQHF
CDR3nt: TGCAGTGCTAGTCCCCGGACAGGAGGCAATCAGCCCCAGCATTTT

len: 21
v_gene: TRBV9
j_gene: TRBJ2-1
d_gene: TRBD2
abundance: NA
CDR3aa: CASSVPQEGLAGVKSYNEQFF
CDR3nt: TGTGCCAGCAGCGTCCCGCAGGAGGGACTAGCGGGAGTAAAGTCCTACAATGAGCAGTTCTTC

len: 17
v_gene: TRBV11-2
j_gene: TRBJ1-1
d_gene: TRBD1
abundance: NA
CDR3aa: CASSPVTGGPVNTEAFF
CDR3nt: TGTGCCAGCAGCCCAGTCACAGGGGGTCCAGTGAACACTGAAGCTTTCTTT

len: 15
v_gene: TRBV19
j_gene: TRBJ1-6
d_gene: TRBD1
abundance: NA
CDR3aa: CASSSPGQSYSPLHF
CDR3nt: TGTGCCAGTAGTTCCCCGGGACAGTCTTATTCACCCCTCCACTTT

len: 15
v_gene: TRBV7-8
j_gene: TRBJ2-7
d_gene: NA
abundance: NA
CDR3aa: CASSLTGAAGYEQYF
CDR3nt: TGTGCCAGCAGCTTAACTGGGGCCGCAGGTTACGAGCAGTACTTC

len: 12
v_gene: TRBV7-3
j_gene: TRBJ2-4
d_gene: NA
abundance: NA
CDR3aa: CASSLSGDTFYF
CDR3nt: TGTGCCAGCAGCTTAAGTGGGGACACGTTCTACTTC

len: 16
v_gene: TRBV28
j_gene: TRBJ1-3
d_gene: TRBD1
abundance: NA
CDR3aa: CASSPQGQDSGNTIYF
CDR3nt: TGTGCCAGCAGTCCCCAAGGACAGGACTCTGGAAACACCATATATTTT

len: 16
v_gene: TRBV5-6
j_gene: TRBJ2-2
d_gene: NA
abundance: once
CDR3aa: CASTEGGRGPTGELFF
CDR3nt: TGTGCCAGCACCGAAGGGGGGCGCGGTCCCACCGGGGAGCTGTTTTTT

len: 16
v_gene: TRBV4-1
j_gene: TRBJ2-1
d_gene: TRBD2
abundance: once
CDR3aa: CASSQVRVSGGNEQFF
CDR3nt: TGCGCCAGCAGCCAAGTTAGGGTTAGCGGGGGCAATGAGCAGTTCTTC

len: 14
v_gene: TRBV28
j_gene: TRBJ1-1
d_gene: TRBD1
abundance: NA
CDR3aa: CASSVDRGNTEAFF
CDR3nt: TGTGCCAGCAGTGTCGACAGGGGGAACACTGAAGCTTTCTTT

len: 13
v_gene: TRBV5-1
j_gene: TRBJ1-2
d_gene: NA
abundance: NA
CDR3aa: CASSLDRDYGYTF
CDR3nt: TGCGCCAGCAGCTTGGACAGGGACTATGGCTACACCTTC

len: 14
v_gene: TRBV7-2
j_gene: TRBJ1-3
d_gene: NA
abundance: few
CDR3aa: CASSLDSSGNTIYF
CDR3nt: TGTGCCAGCAGCTTAGACAGCTCTGGAAACACCATATATTTT

len: 16
v_gene: TRBV4-1
j_gene: TRBJ2-2
d_gene: TRBD1
abundance: NA
CDR3aa: CASSLGTGTNTGELFF
CDR3nt: TGCGCCAGCAGCCTAGGGACAGGGACGAACACCGGGGAGCTGTTTTTT

len: 15
v_gene: TRBV27
j_gene: TRBJ2-3
d_gene: NA
abundance: NA
CDR3aa: CASSLSVREIDTQYF
CDR3nt: TGTGCCAGCAGTTTATCTGTCCGGGAGATAGATACGCAGTATTTT

len: 17
v_gene: TRBV5-6
j_gene: TRBJ2-3
d_gene: TRBD2
abundance: NA
CDR3aa: CASSSLAVAGYADTQYF
CDR3nt: TGTGCCAGCAGCTCACTAGCGGTAGCAGGGTATGCAGATACGCAGTATTTT

len: 15
v_gene: TRBV27
j_gene: TRBJ2-1
d_gene: NA
abundance: once
CDR3aa: CASSSQPSSYNEQFF
CDR3nt: TGTGCCAGCAGTTCACAGCCGAGCTCCTACAATGAGCAGTTCTTC

len: 15
v_gene: TRBV27
j_gene: TRBJ2-7
d_gene: NA
abundance: few
CDR3aa: CASSVPGTASYEQYF
CDR3nt: TGTGCCAGCAGTGTCCCCGGGACGGCATCCTACGAGCAGTACTTC

len: 13
v_gene: TRBV3-1/TRBV3-2
j_gene: TRBJ2-7
d_gene: NA
abundance: NA
CDR3aa: CASSRGTPYEQYF
CDR3nt: TGTGCCAGCAGCCGAGGGACTCCCTACGAGCAGTACTTC

len: 18
v_gene: TRBV18
j_gene: TRBJ2-5
d_gene: TRBD2
abundance: NA
CDR3aa: CASSPRIGGSNPRETQYF
CDR3nt: TGTGCCAGCTCACCCCGAATCGGCGGGAGTAATCCTCGGGAGACCCAGTACTTC

len: 12
v_gene: TRBV12-3/TRBV12-4
j_gene: TRBJ1-4
d_gene: NA
abundance: NA
CDR3aa: CASRLKNEKLFF
CDR3nt: TGTGCCAGCAGATTAAAAAATGAAAAACTGTTTTTT

len: 14
v_gene: TRBV28
j_gene: TRBJ2-2
d_gene: TRBD1
abundance: NA
CDR3aa: CASQGQGNTGELFF
CDR3nt: TGTGCCAGCCAAGGACAGGGAAACACCGGGGAGCTGTTTTTT

len: 13
v_gene: TRBV5-4
j_gene: TRBJ2-5
d_gene: NA
abundance: NA
CDR3aa: CASSFPGRETQYF
CDR3nt: TGTGCCAGCAGCTTTCCAGGGCGAGAGACCCAGTACTTC

len: 14
v_gene: TRBV3-1/TRBV3-2
j_gene: TRBJ2-1
d_gene: TRBD2
abundance: many
CDR3aa: CASSQGLGGNEQFF
CDR3nt: TGTGCCAGCAGCCAAGGTTTGGGGGGGAATGAGCAGTTCTTC

len: 14
v_gene: TRBV2
j_gene: TRBJ1-5
d_gene: NA
abundance: NA
CDR3aa: CASSQQGSNQPQHF
CDR3nt: TGTGCCAGCAGTCAGCAGGGGAGCAATCAGCCCCAGCATTTT

len: 15
v_gene: TRBV5-1
j_gene: TRBJ1-6
d_gene: NA
abundance: few
CDR3aa: CASSWRGGDNSPLHF
CDR3nt: TGCGCCAGCAGCTGGAGGGGAGGGGATAATTCACCCCTCCACTTT

len: 16
v_gene: TRBV19
j_gene: TRBJ2-1
d_gene: TRBD2
abundance: few
CDR3aa: CASSIDPTSGSFEQFF
CDR3nt: TGTGCCAGTAGTATAGATCCCACTAGCGGGAGTTTTGAGCAGTTCTTC

len: 16
v_gene: TRBV9
j_gene: TRBJ2-1
d_gene: NA
abundance: NA
CDR3aa: CASSAGAEGGYNEQFF
CDR3nt: TGTGCCAGCAGCGCAGGGGCTGAGGGGGGGTACAATGAGCAGTTCTTC

len: 16
v_gene: TRBV4-2
j_gene: TRBJ2-5
d_gene: TRBD2
abundance: NA
CDR3aa: CASSQGVAGYQETQYF
CDR3nt: TGTGCCAGCAGCCAAGGGGTAGCGGGATACCAAGAGACCCAGTACTTC

len: 16
v_gene: TRBV4-2
j_gene: TRBJ2-1
d_gene: TRBD2
abundance: NA
CDR3aa: CASSQDTSGSYNEQFF
CDR3nt: TGTGCCAGCAGCCAAGATACTAGCGGGAGCTACAATGAGCAGTTCTTC

len: 16
v_gene: TRBV11-3
j_gene: TRBJ2-7
d_gene: TRBD2
abundance: once
CDR3aa: CASSSPWDSGSYEQYF
CDR3nt: TGTGCCAGCAGCTCCCCGTGGGATAGCGGGAGCTACGAGCAGTACTTC

len: 14
v_gene: TRBV10-1
j_gene: TRBJ2-7
d_gene: NA
abundance: once
CDR3aa: CASSEGKGLYEQYF
CDR3nt: TGCGCCAGCAGTGAGGGCAAGGGGCTGTACGAGCAGTACTTC

len: 14
v_gene: TRBV27
j_gene: TRBJ2-5
d_gene: TRBD2
abundance: NA
CDR3aa: CASSLSLAGGTQYF
CDR3nt: TGTGCCAGCAGTTTATCGTTGGCGGGAGGGACCCAGTACTTC

len: 14
v_gene: TRBV7-9
j_gene: TRBJ2-1
d_gene: NA
abundance: NA
CDR3aa: CASSPAGRLNEQFF
CDR3nt: TGTGCCAGCAGCCCTGCCGGAAGACTTAATGAGCAGTTCTTC

len: 15
v_gene: TRBV10-3
j_gene: TRBJ2-7
d_gene: NA
abundance: NA
CDR3aa: CAISESENPGYEQYF
CDR3nt: TGTGCCATCAGTGAGTCGGAGAATCCCGGCTACGAGCAGTACTTC

len: 13
v_gene: TRBV23-1
j_gene: TRBJ2-5
d_gene: TRBD1
abundance: NA
CDR3aa: CASTSGQQETQYF
CDR3nt: TGCGCCAGCACCTCGGGACAGCAAGAGACCCAGTACTTC

len: 13
v_gene: TRBV12-3/TRBV12-4
j_gene: TRBJ2-1
d_gene: NA
abundance: NA
CDR3aa: CASTTLRGNEQFF
CDR3nt: TGTGCCAGCACCACACTTAGGGGTAACGAGCAGTTCTTC